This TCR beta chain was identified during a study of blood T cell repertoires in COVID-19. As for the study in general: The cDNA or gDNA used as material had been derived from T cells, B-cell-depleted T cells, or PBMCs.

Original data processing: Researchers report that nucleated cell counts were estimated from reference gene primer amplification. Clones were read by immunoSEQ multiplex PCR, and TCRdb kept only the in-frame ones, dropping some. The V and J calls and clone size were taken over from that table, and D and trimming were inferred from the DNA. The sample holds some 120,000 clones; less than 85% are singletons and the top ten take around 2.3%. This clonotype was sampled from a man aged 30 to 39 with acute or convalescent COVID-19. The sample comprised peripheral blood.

The CDR3 reads CASIEAGLKDTEAFF. CDR3 DNA: TGTGCCAGCATAGAGGCAGGGCTAAAGGACACTGAAGCTTTCTTT. The chain carries TRBV6-6 and TRBJ1-1, with D perhaps matching TRBD1 (5 bases). V lost 7 bases to trimming and J lost 3 bases, with 18 bases between them. This CDR3 has 15 residues. The germline V gene has CDR1 MNHNY and CDR2 SVGAGI (reference sequence).